These 14 T cell receptor beta chains were sequenced from one sample in a study of cytomegalovirus exposure and HLA in healthy donors. A multiplex PCR was run with 60 Vbeta primers and 13 Jbeta primers. Method: immunoSEQ multiplex PCR; TCRdb's copy keeps in-frame clones and lacks some. The profile shows some 100,000 clones, around 84% of them singletons. Material for sequencing was PBMCs. All receptors come from a woman under 30 in good health and CMV-seronegative.

This sequence joins TRBV2 and TRBJ1-5, with D perhaps matching TRBD1 (5 bases). There are 15 residues in the CDR3. V lost 1 base and J lost 2, with 9 bases in between. Germline assignment: CDR1 SNHLY and CDR2 FYNNEI. This CDR3 reads CASSEGGTGNQPQHF. The CDR3 region has the DNA TGTGCCAGCAGTGAAGGGGGGACTGGCAATCAGCCCCAGCATTTT.

The chain recombines TRBV6-5 with TRBJ2-7, with 10 bases identical to TRBD2. From germline, CDR1 is MNHEY and CDR2 SVGAGI. This CDR3 comprises 15 residues. After removal of 5 bases from V and 3 bases from J, the junction contained 7 bases not matched to a gene. The CDR3 region has the DNA TGTGCCAGCAGTAGCGGGACTAGCGTTTTCTACGAGCAGTACTTC. This codes for CASSSGTSVFYEQYF.

V and J are TRBV29-1 and TRBJ2-3; the match to TRBD2 covers 8 bases. Germline-derived CDR1 and CDR2 are SQVTM and ANQGSEA. Trimming at V came to 7 bases and at J to 1 base, leaving 10 bases not matched to a gene. The CDR3 covers 15 residues. CDR3 amino acids: CSATGGPFGTDTQYF. CDR3 sequence (DNA): TGCAGCGCTACGGGGGGGCCGTTTGGCACAGATACGCAGTATTTT.

Here the CDR3 DNA reads TGTGCCAGCAGTGATAGGGTCGGGGGTTACGAGCAGTACTTC. Its protein is CASSDRVGGYEQYF. This rearrangement joins TRBV25-1 to TRBJ2-7; maybe TRBD2 (6 bases). The CDR3 extends over 14 amino acids. CDR1 and CDR2 from the germline V gene are MGHDK and SYGVNS. Trimming stripped 3 bases from V and 4 bases from J, with 13 bases between.

The chain carries TRBV27 and TRBJ2-1; maybe TRBD2 (6 bases). Germline-derived CDR1 and CDR2 are MNHEY and SMNVEV (reference sequence). The CDR3 is 16 amino acids. V lost 5 bases and J lost 0, with 14 bases in between. CDR3: CASSAPRDSSYNEQFF. CDR3 DNA sequence: TGTGCCAGCAGTGCGCCACGGGACTCCTCCTACAATGAGCAGTTCTTC.

The V gene is TRBV13, the J gene TRBJ2-6; 8 bases are a match to TRBD2. The CDR3 consists of 21 residues. Germline CDR1 reads PRHDT; CDR2 reads FYEKMQ (reference sequence). J lost 0 bases, V lost 4 bases, and 17 bases had no gene match. The CDR3 nucleotides are TGTGCCAGCAGCTCTTACCCCCCTGGGGCGGGGGGATACTCTGGGGCCAACGTCCTGACTTTC. Amino acids: CASSSYPPGAGGYSGANVLTF.

This clone was seen a handful of times. The rearrangement links TRBV4-3 to TRBJ2-1, with 10 positions matching TRBD2. Germline assignment: CDR1 LGHNA and CDR2 YSLEER. V dropped 4 bases and J dropped 9; count of bases not matched to a gene: 9. The CDR3 spans 15 residues. The CDR3 DNA is TGCGCCAGCAGCCGGGGCAGCGGGAGGGCCATTGAGCAGTTCTTC. Its translation is CASSRGSGRAIEQFF.

This chain uses TRBV27 with TRBJ1-1; D uncertain. The V end was cut by 2 bases, the J end by 5 bases, with 12 bases between. Per germline, CDR1 MNHEY and CDR2 SMNVEV (reference sequence). The CDR3 is 14 amino acids. CDR3 residues: CASSLRPGNTEAFF. The CDR3 nucleotides are TGTGCCAGCAGTTTAAGGCCGGGGAATACTGAAGCTTTCTTT.

This clone was recorded only once. This chain joins TRBV28 and TRBJ2-5; 8 bases align to TRBD1. The J call may be in error: the DNA end matches TRBJ2-7 better. Per germline, CDR1 MDHEN and CDR2 SYDVKM. This CDR3 region has 14 residues. The CDR3 protein is CASKTGDLRNEQYF. The CDR3 region has the DNA TGTGCCAGCAAGACAGGGGACTTACGGAACGAGCAGTACTTC.

V gene TRBV28 combines with J gene TRBJ2-7, with TRBD1 identical over 7 bases. In germline, CDR1 is MDHEN, CDR2 SYDVKM. Germline trimming cut 3 bases from V and 13 bases from J; bases unmatched to any gene: 12. The CDR3 covers 13 residues. The CDR3 sequence: CASSLEDRERCYF. DNA of the CDR3: TGTGCCAGCAGTTTGGAAGACAGGGAGAGATGTTACTTC.

This chain links TRBV6-1 with TRBJ2-1, with TRBD2 matching 7 bases. Looked up from germline, CDR1 is MNHNS and CDR2 is SASEGT. CDR3 length: 16 residues. V shed 4 bases and J 9 bases; nucleotides not matched to a gene: 15. CDR3 loop: CASSATSYGRSPEQFF. CDR3 bases: TGTGCCAGCAGTGCCACTAGCTACGGGAGGTCTCCTGAGCAGTTCTTC.

V gene TRBV28 combines with J gene TRBJ2-1; D remains ambiguous. V was cut by 1 base and J by 10 bases, with 14 bases left in between. Germline V gene sequence: CDR1 MDHEN, CDR2 SYDVKM. CDR3 size: 14 residues. The CDR3 nucleotides are TGTGCCAGCAGTTTATACAATAGCATCAGCGAGCAGTTCTTC. Amino acid sequence: CASSLYNSISEQFF.

The genes are TRBV9 and TRBJ1-2; tentative D call: TRBD1 (5 bases). The ends were cut back, 0 bases at V and 8 bases at J, with 17 bases in the middle. The germline V gene has CDR1 SGDLS and CDR2 YYNGEE. The CDR3 length is 15 residues. The CDR3 spells CASSVEGWAGRGYTF. The DNA for the CDR3 is TGTGCCAGCAGCGTAGAGGGGTGGGCAGGGAGGGGCTACACCTTC.

V usage is TRBV28 and J usage is TRBJ1-1; 8 nucleotides agree with TRBD1. This CDR3 region has 15 residues. Germline V lookup: CDR1 MDHEN, CDR2 SYDVKM. The ends lost 6 bases at V and 0 bases at J; junction bases unmatched: 6. For the CDR3, the DNA is TGTGCCAGCAGCCTTACAGGGGGGGTGAACACTGAAGCTTTCTTT. This sequence encodes CASSLTGGVNTEAFF.